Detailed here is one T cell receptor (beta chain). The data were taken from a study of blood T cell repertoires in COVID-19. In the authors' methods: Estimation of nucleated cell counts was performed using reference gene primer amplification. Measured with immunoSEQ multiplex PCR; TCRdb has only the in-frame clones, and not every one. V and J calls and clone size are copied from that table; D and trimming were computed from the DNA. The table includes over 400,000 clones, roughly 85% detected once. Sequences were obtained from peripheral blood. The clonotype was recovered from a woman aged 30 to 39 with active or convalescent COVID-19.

In DNA, the CDR3 is TGTGCCAGCTCACCAGTGACAGGGAGCACTGAAGCTTTCTTT. Translating gives CASSPVTGSTEAFF. The genes are TRBV18 and TRBJ1-1; 7 nucleotides match TRBD1. The CDR3 covers 14 residues. CDR1 is KGHSH and CDR2 is LQKENI in the germline V gene. V trimming: 2 bases; J trimming: 4 bases; junction bases outside the gene matches: 4.